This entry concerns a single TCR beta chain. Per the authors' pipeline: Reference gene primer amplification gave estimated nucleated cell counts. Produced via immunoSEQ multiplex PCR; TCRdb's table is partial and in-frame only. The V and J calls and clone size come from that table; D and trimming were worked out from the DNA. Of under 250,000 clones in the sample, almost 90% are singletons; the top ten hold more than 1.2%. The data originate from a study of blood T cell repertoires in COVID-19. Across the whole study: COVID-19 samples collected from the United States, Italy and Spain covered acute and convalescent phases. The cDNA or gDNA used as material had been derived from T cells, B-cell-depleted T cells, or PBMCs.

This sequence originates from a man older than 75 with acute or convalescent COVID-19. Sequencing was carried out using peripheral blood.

The chain's CDR3 is CASSIGQPAPQHF. The CDR3 DNA follows: TGTGCCAGTAGTATCGGACAGCCCGCGCCCCAGCATTTT. The V call is TRBV19, the J call TRBJ1-5, with D possibly TRBD1 on 6 matching bases. Trimming shortened V by 3 bases and J by 9 bases, and 12 bases separated the two germline ends. CDR3 size: 13 residues. Germline V gene lookup returns CDR1 LNHDA and CDR2 SQIVND (reference sequence).